This TCR beta chain came from a study of T cells in women clearing cervical HPV infection. Repertoires were generated with immunoSEQ multiplex PCR, while TCRdb's copy carries only in-frame clones and drops some. This sample contains about 21,000 clones. The material sequenced was blood buffy coat. The TCR originated in a woman aged 18-69 years with a cervical HPV16 infection that either progressed to CIN3+ or cleared (not recorded which).

CDR3 bases read: TGCGCCAGCAGCGCCAACAGGGTCGGAGGC. Translating it yields CASSANRVGG. The CDR3, in full, reads CASSANRVGGYTF. The genes are TRBV10-1 and TRBJ1-2, with D tentatively TRBD1 (6 bases). The sequenced fragment ends 3 residues before the CDR3 boundary, so the rest is inferred from the germline J gene. Germline values: CDR1 WNHNN, CDR2 SYGVQD (reference sequence). CDR3 length: 13 amino acids.